This T cell receptor (beta chain) was obtained from a study of T-cell memory formation after mild COVID-19. Barcoded TCR alpha and TCR beta cDNA libraries with UMIs came from 5'RACE using constant-segment primers. One entry per CDR3 protein, called by TCRdb with MiXCR from the 5' RACE reads. The sample lists around 340,000 distinct CDR3 sequences, more than 15% occurring once. Regarding the study as a whole: CD4/CD8 balance held among clones contracting day 15 to 85, and later expanders leaned CD4+.

The CDR3 contains 15 residues. Germline V gene data show CDR1 as LGHNA and CDR2 as YSLEER. Trimming removed 2 bases from V and 6 bases from J, with 17 bases in between. Concerning this clonotype: What it recognizes is unknown.

The sequenced sample was PBMCs or a T cell subset sorted from them (not recorded which). The chain recombines TRBV4-3 with TRBJ2-7, with TRBD2 as a possible D gene (6 bases). The receptor was isolated from a man aged 18-30 years who had mild COVID-19 (a few samples of this study predate the infection). Cell type and time point are not known. The chain's CDR3 is CASSQWSQGGREQYF. CDR3 sequence (DNA): TGCGCCAGCAGCCAATGGAGTCAGGGAGGACGCGAGCAGTACTTC.